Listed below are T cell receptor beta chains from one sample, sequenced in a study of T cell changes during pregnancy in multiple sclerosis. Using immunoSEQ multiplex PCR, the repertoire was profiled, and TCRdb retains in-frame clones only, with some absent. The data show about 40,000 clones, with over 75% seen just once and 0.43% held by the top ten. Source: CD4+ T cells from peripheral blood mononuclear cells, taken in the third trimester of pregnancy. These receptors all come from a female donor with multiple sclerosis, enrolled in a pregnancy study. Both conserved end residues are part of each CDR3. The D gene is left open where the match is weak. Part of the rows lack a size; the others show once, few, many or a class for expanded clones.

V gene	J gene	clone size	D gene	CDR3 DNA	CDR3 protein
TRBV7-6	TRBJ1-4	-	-	TGTGCCAGCAGCTTAGCTCCTACAGGGGAAAAACTGTTTTTT	CASSLAPTGEKLFF
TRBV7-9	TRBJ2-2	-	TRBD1	TGTGCCAGCAGCCCGGCTCCGGGACAGGTAGTAGGGAACACCGGGGAGCTGTTTTTT	CASSPAPGQVVGNTGELFF
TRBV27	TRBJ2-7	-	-	TGTGCCAGCAGCTTCGCACCCAGGGTGTTGCAGTACTTC	CASSFAPRVLQYF
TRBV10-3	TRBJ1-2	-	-	TGTGCCATCAGTGAGTCGGGGCAGGCGAAATATGGCTACACCTTC	CAISESGQAKYGYTF
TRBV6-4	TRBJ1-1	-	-	TGTGCCAGCAGCGCTAGCATGAACACTGAAGCTTTCTTT	CASSASMNTEAFF
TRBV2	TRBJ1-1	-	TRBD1	TGTGCCAGCAGTGAAGCACGGCACAGGGGGTCGAACACTGAAGCTTTCTTT	CASSEARHRGSNTEAFF
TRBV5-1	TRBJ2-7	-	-	TGCGCCAGCAGCCCCGTAGCCTCCGTCCACGAGCAGTACTTC	CASSPVASVHEQYF
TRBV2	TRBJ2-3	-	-	TGTGCCAGCAGTGAAGCGGCTACAGATACGCAGTATTTT	CASSEAATDTQYF
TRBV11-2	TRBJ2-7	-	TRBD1	TGTGCCAGCAGTAATTTGGACAGGGCTTACTACGAGCAGTACTTC	CASSNLDRAYYEQYF
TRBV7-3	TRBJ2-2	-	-	TGTGCCAGCAGGCCGAGAGGGGGGGCGAACACCGGGGAGCTGTTTTTT	CASRPRGGANTGELFF
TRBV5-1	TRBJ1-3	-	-	TGCGCCAGCAGCGGCGGGGGGGGCGGTCGAAACACCATATATTTT	CASSGGGGGRNTIYF
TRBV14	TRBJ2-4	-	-	TGTGCCAGCAGCCAAGGTTCTAGCCCCAGTCGGAGCGACATTCAGTACTTC	CASSQGSSPSRSDIQYF
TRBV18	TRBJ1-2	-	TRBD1	TGTGCCAGCTCAGCAAACCAGGGGGCTCCGGGCTACACCTTC	CASSANQGAPGYTF
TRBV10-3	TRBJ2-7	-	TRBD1	TGTGCCATCAGTGGGGGACAGGGGAGCCACGAGCAGTACTTC	CAISGGQGSHEQYF
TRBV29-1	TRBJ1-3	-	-	TGCAGCGTTAAGGGGCCTGCTGGAAACACCATATATTTT	CSVKGPAGNTIYF
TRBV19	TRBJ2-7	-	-	TGTGCCAGTAGTATGATCGGGACTGTCGAGCAGTACTTC	CASSMIGTVEQYF
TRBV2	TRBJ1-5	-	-	TGTGCCAGCAGTGAAGGTCAGGTCAATCAGCCCCAGCATTTT	CASSEGQVNQPQHF
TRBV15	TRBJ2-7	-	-	TGTGCCACCAGCAGAGAGGGGCCCTACGAGCAGTACTTC	CATSREGPYEQYF
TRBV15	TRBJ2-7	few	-	TGTGCCACCAGCAGAGATGTGGAGTACGGGCAGTACTTC	CATSRDVEYGQYF
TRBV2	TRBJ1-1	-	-	TGTGCCAGCAGTCTTGTCGCTGAAGCTTTCTTT	CASSLVAEAFF
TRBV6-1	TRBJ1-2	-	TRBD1	TGTGCCAGCAGTGAAATCGTCGGGCAGGGGGTTTTGTATGGCTACACCTTC	CASSEIVGQGVLYGYTF
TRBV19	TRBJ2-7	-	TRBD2	TGTGCCAGTAGTATCGGGGGGTCCGCTCCCGAGCAGTACTTC	CASSIGGSAPEQYF
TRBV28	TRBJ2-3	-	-	TGTGCCAGCAGTCCCGTTGACGGGAGTCGATATACGCAGTATTTT	CASSPVDGSRYTQYF
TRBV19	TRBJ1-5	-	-	TGTGCCAGTACCACAGTAGACCAGGTTGGGTATCAGCCCCAGCATTTT	CASTTVDQVGYQPQHF
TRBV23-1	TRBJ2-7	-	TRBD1	TGCGCCAGCAGTATTGGCAGGGGGCTTTCTTACGAGCAGTACTTC	CASSIGRGLSYEQYF
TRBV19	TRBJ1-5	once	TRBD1	TGTGCCAGTAGTATCACAGGGGAGGGCAATCAGCCCCAGCATTTT	CASSITGEGNQPQHF
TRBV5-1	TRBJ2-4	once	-	TGCGCCAGCGGTCCAGACGGAGGAAACATTCAGTACTTC	CASGPDGGNIQYF
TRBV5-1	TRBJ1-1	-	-	TGCGCCAGCAGCCCGGAGGGCGGATTTATGAACACTGAAGCTTTCTTT	CASSPEGGFMNTEAFF
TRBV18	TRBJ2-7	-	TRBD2	TGTGCCAGCTCACCGGGACTAGCGGGACCCTACGAGCAGTACTTC	CASSPGLAGPYEQYF
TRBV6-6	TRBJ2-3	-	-	TGTGCCAGCAGCCGCCTTAGAACTAGCACAGATACGCAGTATTTT	CASSRLRTSTDTQYF
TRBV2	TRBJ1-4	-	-	TGTGCCAGCACCCGCCCCGCCGGGACTTCTGGTGAAAAACTGTTTTTT	CASTRPAGTSGEKLFF
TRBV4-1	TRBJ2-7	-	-	TGCGCCAGCAGCCAAGAGTTGGAGCTCTACGAGCAGTACTTC	CASSQELELYEQYF
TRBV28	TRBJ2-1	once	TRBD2	TGTGCCAGCAGTACCTCCGGGACTAGCGGGAGAAACAATGAGCAGTTCTTC	CASSTSGTSGRNNEQFF
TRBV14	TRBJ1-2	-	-	TGTGCCAGCAGCCAAAACGGAGGACGGTCGAACTATGGCTACACCTTC	CASSQNGGRSNYGYTF
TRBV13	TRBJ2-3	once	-	TGTGCCAGCCCCCCGCTAGCCTCCAAGGGAGGTACGCAGTATTTT	CASPPLASKGGTQYF